This TCR beta chain is drawn from a study of T cells in tuberculosis. On the study more broadly: This South African cohort compared adolescents with or without latent tuberculosis against adults with active tuberculosis. Study results and caveats: Using the GMM-specific repertoire gave approximately 89% accuracy versus 60% to 70% with motifs. Cases with active tuberculosis were adults, while controls were adolescents.

Assay used: immunoSEQ multiplex PCR; TCRdb lists only in-frame clones, some missing. The table has approximately 28,000 clones, approximately 93% seen once. The germline V gene encodes CDR1 SGHTA and CDR2 FQGTGA. CDR3 length: 15 amino acids. J lost 7 bases, V lost 4 bases, and 4 bases had no gene match. About this clone itself: Its antigen is still unknown.

At study entry, adolescents had tuberculin skin tests and IGRA screening. The sequenced sample was PBMCs. V and J are TRBV7-3 and TRBJ2-1, with TRBD2 matching over 13 bases. The sequence came from a donor between 10 and 35 years old with latent tuberculosis or without tuberculosis infection. The CDR3 loop is CASSSGTSGVNEQFF. CDR3 coding DNA: TGTGCCAGCAGCTCGGGGACTAGCGGGGTAAATGAGCAGTTCTTC. Combining the CDR3 with reference TRBV7-3 and TRBJ2-1 gives the whole variable domain GAGVSQTPSNKVTEKGKYVELRCDPISGHTALYWYRQSLGQGPEFLIYFQGTGAADDSGLPNDRFFAVRPEGSVSTLKIQRTERGDSAVYLCASSSGTSGVNEQFFGPGTRLTVL.